This T cell receptor beta chain emerged from a study of graft-versus-host responses after intestinal transplantation (dated by TCRdb to the early 2020s). Background on the whole study: Recipients received multivisceral, liver-intestinal, or isolated intestinal transplants. Of the 20 to 25 intestinal transplant recipients enrolled in the cohort, one of whom was a retransplant, 3 patients without pretransplant specimens were excluded. Every recipient was given anti-thymocyte globulin induction, then maintenance tacrolimus and steroids for about three years. Donor T cell macrochimerism was defined as a peak of at least 4% donor T cells among recipient peripheral blood mononuclear cells. Alloreactive clones were identified by sequencing pre-transplant mixed lymphocyte reaction products and comparing these products with unstimulated pre-transplant donor and recipient T cells. Instead of going to the commercial service, samples from a few later patients were sequenced in-house on an Illumina MiSeq and processed with MiXCR. After intestinal transplantation, graft-versus-host and host-versus-graft alloreactive T cell clones in the graft, circulation and bone marrow were tracked using bulk TCR-beta CDR3 sequencing.

The CDR3 measures 16 amino acids from cysteine to phenylalanine. Just CDR3 DNA is preserved here, 48 bases in frame from base 1. CDR1 SGHRS and CDR2 YFSETQ are derived from the germline V gene. The V end loses 0 bases and the J end loses 5 bases, and a stretch of 17 bases separates them. Comment on this clone: Its antigen has not been determined. Base qualities are not recorded, but no much larger clone differs from it by a single base.

The library was prepared using the immunoSEQ multiplex PCR assay. Adaptive Biotechnologies carried out high-throughput TCR-beta CDR3 sequencing of genomic DNA for most patients. In the authors' own workflow: TCR sequencing data were retrieved from Adaptive's ImmunoSEQ software for roughly 20 patients, whereas three other patients were processed with MiXCR and VDJtools. Because the origin of CDR3 nucleotide sequences shared between donor and recipient could not be assigned, those sequences were removed. To count as alloreactive, a clone needed at least 2-fold expansion over unstimulated cells and a minimum CFSE-low frequency of 0.002% (template counts) or 0.001% (read counts). Clones were considered mappable if detected in sequenced pre-transplant spleen, lymph node, or MLR CFSE-low populations of the donor or recipient. The cumulative frequency of alloreactive clones was calculated as a percentage of all sequences, weighted by copy number. Drawn from immuneACCESS, this table holds only the in-frame rearrangements with V and J called that TCRdb kept. Clones are partly lost; checked studies trace under half to an unresolved V gene and leave the rest unexplained. The DNA gave D and trimming, while V, J and clone size come from that table. The sample includes about 98,000 clones, with roughly 82% observed a single time. About 1.5% of the sample goes to the ten largest clones.

Blood samples were collected up to 4 times in the first month after transplant and then at least monthly when available. Results and caveats for the whole study, not just this receptor: Patients with donor T cell macrochimerism had high GvH to HvG T cell clonal ratios in their allografts. Conclusions were limited by the relatively low number and heterogeneity of intestinal transplant patients. Early after transplant, peak levels of circulating GvH clones were associated with declines in HvG clones. GvH clones were found in recipient bone marrow, and some of the GvH clones appeared earlier in ileal mucosa or blood, which is consistent with an intestinal mucosal origin.

Material: PBMCs, obtained 255 days after intestinal transplant. The TCR comes from a human patient who received an intestinal transplant, so some T cells may come from the graft donor. The sequence is built from TRBV5-1 and TRBJ1-2; the D gene is perhaps TRBD1, from 5 matching bases. Read as DNA, the sequence is TGCGCCAGCAGCTTGGCCGCAGGGCCCCTCGGTTATGGCTACACCTTC. Translation gives CASSLAAGPLGYGYTF.